This T cell receptor beta chain is drawn from a study of CXCR3-negative and CXCR3-positive naive CD8 T cells. Overall study findings and caveats: Similar TRBV-TRBJ gene usage was seen in naive CXCR3-negative and CXCR3-positive cells, but not in memory cells. Both of the naive subsets showed about the same high diversity, but memory CD8+ cells had much less.

For this clonotype: The antigen remains unidentified.

The CDR3 covers 16 residues. It was by 5' RACE with UMI labels that the TRB cDNA libraries were prepared. TCRdb derives one entry per CDR3 protein from the 5' RACE reads, leaving out DNA. This sample's table has over 100,000 distinct CDR3 sequences. The V gene is TRBV12-3 or TRBV12-4, the J gene TRBJ1-1; absent DNA, TCRdb's TRBD1 call cannot be checked. The TCR was taken from a human donor in good health. Some clones in this sample may be carry-over from other donors' samples. The sequencing sample was made of naive CXCR3- CD8+ T cells from blood. Subset noted: CD45RO-CCR7+CD27+CD95- naive CD8+ T cells lacking CXCR3 (TNR3-). This chain's CDR3 is CASRDDAGQSNTEAFF.